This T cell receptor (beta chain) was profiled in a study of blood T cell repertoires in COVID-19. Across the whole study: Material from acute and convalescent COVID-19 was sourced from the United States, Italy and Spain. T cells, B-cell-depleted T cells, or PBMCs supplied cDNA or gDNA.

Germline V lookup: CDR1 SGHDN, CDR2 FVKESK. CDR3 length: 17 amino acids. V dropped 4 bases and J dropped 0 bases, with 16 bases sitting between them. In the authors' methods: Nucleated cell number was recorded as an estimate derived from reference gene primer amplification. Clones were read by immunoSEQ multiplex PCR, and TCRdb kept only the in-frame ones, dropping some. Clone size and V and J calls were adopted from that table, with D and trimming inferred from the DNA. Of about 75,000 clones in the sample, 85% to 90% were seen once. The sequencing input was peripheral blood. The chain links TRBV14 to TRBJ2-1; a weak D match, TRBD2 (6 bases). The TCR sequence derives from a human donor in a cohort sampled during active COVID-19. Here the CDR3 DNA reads TGTGCCAGCAGCCTCGGGACTCCTTACAGCTCCTACAATGAGCAGTTCTTC. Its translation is CASSLGTPYSSYNEQFF. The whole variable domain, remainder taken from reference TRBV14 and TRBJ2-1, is EAGVTQFPSHSVIEKGQTVTLRCDPISGHDNLYWYRRVMGKEIKFLLHFVKESKQDESGMPNNRFLAERTGGTYSTLKVQPAELEDSGVYFCASSLGTPYSSYNEQFFGPGTRLTVL.